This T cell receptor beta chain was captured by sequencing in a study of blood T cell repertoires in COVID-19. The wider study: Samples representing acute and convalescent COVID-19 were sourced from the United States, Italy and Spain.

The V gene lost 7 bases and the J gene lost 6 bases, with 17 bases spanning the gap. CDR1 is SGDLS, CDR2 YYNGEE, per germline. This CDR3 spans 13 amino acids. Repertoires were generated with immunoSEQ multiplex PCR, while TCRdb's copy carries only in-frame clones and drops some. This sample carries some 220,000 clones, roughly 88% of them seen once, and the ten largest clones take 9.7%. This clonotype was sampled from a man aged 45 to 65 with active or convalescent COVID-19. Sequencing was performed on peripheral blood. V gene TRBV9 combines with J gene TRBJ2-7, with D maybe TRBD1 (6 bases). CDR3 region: CASAPSGVGEQYF. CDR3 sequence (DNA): TGTGCCAGCGCGCCCTCAGGGGTGGGCGAGCAGTACTTC.